This TCR beta chain was sequenced during a study of T cells after yellow fever vaccination. Study-level results: Abundant clonotypes from the bulk population could get into FACS-sorted repertoires as contaminants. A weaker secondary response peaked on day 5, the primary on day 15.

MiXCR was run by TCRdb on the 5' RACE reads, yielding one entry per CDR3 protein. Here the sample spans about 210,000 distinct CDR3 sequences, under 3.5% being singletons. This clonotype was observed a handful of times. Its antigen is as yet unknown. The CDR3 contains 15 residues. From germline, CDR1 is LGHDT and CDR2 YNNKEL (reference sequence). Trimming shortened V by 6 bases and J by 0 bases, and 11 bases separated the two germline ends. The chain couples TRBV3-1 to TRBJ2-2, with a weak D call TRBD2 (6 bases). Sequenced material: CD4+ T cells sorted from PBMCs, taken 10 days after the yellow fever booster vaccination. The TCR was taken from a man younger than 30 who received the YFV17D yellow fever vaccine. In DNA form, the CDR3 reads TGTGCCAGCAGACGATCTAGCGCGAACACCGGGGAGCTGTTTTTT. It specifies CASRRSSANTGELFF.